One sample yielded the 9 T cell receptor beta chains listed below, sequenced in a study of T-cell memory formation after mild COVID-19. From the 5' RACE reads, TCRdb called clonotypes with MiXCR, one entry per CDR3 protein. Of around 390,000 distinct CDR3 sequences listed, about a sixth were seen once; the top ten hold roughly 21%. The sequenced sample was PBMCs or a T cell subset sorted from them (not recorded which). All receptors come from a young man who had mild COVID-19 (a few samples of this study predate the infection). Cell type and time point are not known.

This clonotype was seen a few times. A much larger clone is a single base away; this may be a read error. The chain employs TRBV7-6 and TRBJ1-1; 8 positions match TRBD1. This CDR3 has 14 residues. Germline CDR1 and CDR2: SGHVS and FNYEAQ. V shed 3 bases, J shed 1 base, and the junction held 1 base outside the gene matches. The CDR3 reads CASSFGQGNTEAFF. CDR3 DNA sequence: TGTGCCAGCAGCTTCGGACAGGGGAACACTGAAGCTTTCTTT. Full variable domain (outside the CDR3, taken from reference TRBV7-6 and TRBJ1-1): GAGVSQSPRYKVTKRGQDVALRCDPISGHVSLYWYRQALGQGPEFLTYFNYEAQQDKSGLPNDRFSAERPEGSISTLTIQRTEQRDSAMYRCASSFGQGNTEAFFGQGTRLTVV.

The chain employs TRBV6-1 and TRBJ2-5; D not resolved. Trimming left V 4 bases short and J 5 bases short, with 17 bases between. Per germline, CDR1 MNHNS and CDR2 SASEGT. CDR3 length equals 15 residues. CDR3 loop: CASSGRRSVLETQYF. In DNA, the CDR3 is TGTGCCAGCAGTGGGCGAAGATCAGTGTTGGAGACCCAGTACTTC.

Many counts were recorded for this clonotype. The V gene is TRBV28, the J gene TRBJ2-3; the D is unclear. Deletions cut 3 bases from V and 1 base from J, with 5 bases between. Germline V gives CDR1 MDHEN, CDR2 SYDVKM. The CDR3 consists of 13 residues. The CDR3 DNA sequence: TGTGCCAGCAGTTTCCAGGGCACAGATACGCAGTATTTT. Translated, it gives CASSFQGTDTQYF.

The chain recombines TRBV13 with TRBJ2-7, with D tentatively TRBD1 or TRBD2 (5 bases each). V lost 5 bases, J lost 6 bases, and 11 bases lay in between. Germline V gives CDR1 PRHDT, CDR2 FYEKMQ (reference sequence). CDR3 length: 12 amino acids. The CDR3 here is CASSQGETEQYF. CDR3 nucleotides: TGTGCCAGCAGCCAGGGAGAGACCGAGCAGTACTTC.

J is TRBJ2-1 and V is TRBV5-6; D remains unclear. From germline, CDR1 is SGHDT and CDR2 YYEEEE. V was shortened by 4 bases and J by 12 bases, with 8 bases between the two germline ends. This CDR3 region has 10 residues. This CDR3 reads CASSGRRQFF. Written as DNA, the CDR3 is TGTGCCAGCAGCGGCAGGCGGCAGTTCTTC. The complete variable domain, with remaining parts taken from reference TRBV5-6 and TRBJ2-1, reads DAGVTQSPTHLIKTRGQQVTLRCSPKSGHDTVSWYQQALGQGPQFIFQYYEEEERQRGNFPDRFSGHQFPNYSSELNVNALLLGDSALYLCASSGRRQFFGPGTRLTVL.

The CDR3 DNA sequence: TGCAGTGCCACCGTTGGGGTAGACAATGAGCAGTTCTTC. This translates into CSATVGVDNEQFF. J is TRBJ2-1 and V is TRBV20-1; no clear D. CDR1 is DFQATT and CDR2 is SNEGSKA in the germline V gene (reference sequence). V lost 6 bases, J lost 5 bases, and 14 bases lay in between. This CDR3 contains 13 residues.

This clonotype was seen a few times. The rearrangement links TRBV4-1 to TRBJ1-2; D might be TRBD1 (6 bases). Germline assignment: CDR1 MGHRA and CDR2 YSYEKL. Trimming pared 6 bases from V and 2 bases from J, leaving 10 bases between. The CDR3 runs 13 residues. In DNA, the CDR3 is TGCGCCAGCAGTCAGGGGACGAACTATGGCTACACCTTC. This sequence encodes CASSQGTNYGYTF.

The rearrangement joins TRBV5-1 to TRBJ1-1, with 9 bases matching TRBD1. The V segment lost 2 bases and the J segment 0 bases; nucleotides outside the gene matches: 5. Germline V gene data show CDR1 as SGHRS and CDR2 as YFSETQ. The CDR3 is made up of 16 amino acids. The CDR3 spells CASSLIGQGMNTEAFF. In DNA, the CDR3 is TGCGCCAGCAGCTTAATAGGACAGGGGATGAACACTGAAGCTTTCTTT.

The sample holds a few counts of this clonotype. The rearrangement joins TRBV4-2 to TRBJ1-4; D unclear. CDR3 size: 13 residues. V lost 1 base, J lost 8 bases, and 8 bases lay in between. Germline V gene lookup returns CDR1 LGHNA and CDR2 YNFKEQ. The CDR3 DNA sequence: TGTGCCAGCAGCCAAGGGGGAAAAGAAAAACTGTTTTTT. It translates to CASSQGGKEKLFF.